The clone carrying this T cell receptor (beta chain) was picked up a small number of times. As yet, its antigen is unknown. This sample's time point: after neoadjuvant nivolumab, at surgical resection. This record comes from a study of neoadjuvant anti-PD-1 for oral cavity cancer. General study points: Higher pretreatment blood Treg/Th17 ratios correlated with higher pretreatment blood and lower post-treatment tumor TCRbeta clonality.

The germline V gene encodes CDR1 MGHRA and CDR2 YSYEKL. The CDR3 contains 15 residues. V lost 3 bases to trimming and J lost 4 bases, with 16 bases between them. Sequencing used immunoSEQ multiplex PCR; TCRdb keeps in-frame clones, though not all of them. The table includes approximately 13,000 clones, under 70% detected once. Sequencing used PBMCs, obtained after nivolumab (anti-PD-1) treatment. The TCR comes from a person aged 35-79 years with oral cavity squamous cell carcinoma. The rearrangement uses TRBV4-1 and TRBJ2-7, with a tentative D call TRBD2 (6 bases). CDR3 coding DNA: TGCGCCAGCAGCCAGGGATCGTCAGCGGGTTACGAGCAGTACTTC. Residues: CASSQGSSAGYEQYF.